The text below deals with one T cell receptor (beta chain). The antigen remains unidentified. Sorted-subset replicate PCR reactions contained about 200 ng DNA, corresponding to approximately 30,000 T cell genomes. In the original workflow: Filtering differed because ImmunoSEQ produced junction-only sequences that carried no quality scores. The protocol was immunoSEQ multiplex PCR, while the TCRdb copy is restricted to in-frame clones and leaves out a portion. D and trimming were read from the DNA, whereas the V and J calls and clone size are those reported in that table. The sample gives about 2 million clones, less than 95% of which show up once; 0.9% to 1.5% is in the top ten. This CDR3 has 13 amino acids. V lost 6 bases and J 1 base, leaving 9 bases between the germline ends. Germline values: CDR1 MDHEN, CDR2 SYDVKM. CD45RO-negative, CCR7-positively selected cells formed the naive CD8 fraction, excluding terminally differentiated effector memory CD45RA+ cells.

The sample comes from a study of shared clonotypes between healthy human individuals. Broader study findings: It was anticipated that sequencing depth would influence how many clonotypes donors shared.

The receptor comes from a man between 18 and 35 years old in good health. The chain recombines TRBV28 with TRBJ1-1, with a possible D match to TRBD1 (6 bases). Sequencing was done on a sample of naive CD8+ T cells sorted from blood. CDR3 amino acids: CASRVQGNTEAFF. In DNA, the CDR3 is TGTGCCAGCAGGGTACAGGGGAACACTGAAGCTTTCTTT.